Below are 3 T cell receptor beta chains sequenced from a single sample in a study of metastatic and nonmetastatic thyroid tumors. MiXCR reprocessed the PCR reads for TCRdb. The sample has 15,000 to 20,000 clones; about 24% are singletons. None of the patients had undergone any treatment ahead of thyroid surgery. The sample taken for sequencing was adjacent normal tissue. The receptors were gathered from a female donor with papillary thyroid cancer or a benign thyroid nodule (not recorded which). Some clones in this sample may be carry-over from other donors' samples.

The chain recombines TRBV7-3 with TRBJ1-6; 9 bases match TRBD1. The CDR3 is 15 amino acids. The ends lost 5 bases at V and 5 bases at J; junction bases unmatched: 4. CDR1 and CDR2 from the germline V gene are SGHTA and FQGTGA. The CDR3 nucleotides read TGTGCCAGCAGCCAGGACAGGGGCGATAATTCACCCCTCCACTTT. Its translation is CASSQDRGDNSPLHF.

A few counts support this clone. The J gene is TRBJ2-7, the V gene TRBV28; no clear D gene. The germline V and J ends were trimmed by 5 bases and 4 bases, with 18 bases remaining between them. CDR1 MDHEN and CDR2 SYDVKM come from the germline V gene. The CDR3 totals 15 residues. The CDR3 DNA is TGTGCCAGCAGTCCCTCGGCCGGAGAAACGTACGAGCAGTACTTC. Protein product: CASSPSAGETYEQYF.

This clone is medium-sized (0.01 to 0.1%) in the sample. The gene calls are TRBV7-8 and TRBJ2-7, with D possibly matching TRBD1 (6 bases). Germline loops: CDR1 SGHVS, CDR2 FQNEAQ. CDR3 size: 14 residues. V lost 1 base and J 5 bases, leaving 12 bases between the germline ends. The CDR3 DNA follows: TGTGCCAGCAGCTTAGAGGGCAGGGGTGACGAGCAGTACTTC. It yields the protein CASSLEGRGDEQYF.